The 5 T cell receptor beta chains presented below share a single source sample, sequenced in a study of T-cell reconstitution after alpha-beta-depleted transplantation in children. Preparation of the TCRbeta library used unique molecular identifiers. TCRdb re-called the PCR reads with MiXCR, one entry per CDR3 protein. Found here are about 600,000 distinct CDR3 sequences, 13% of them singletons; the top ten hold 2% to 2.5%. This specimen consisted of PBMCs, mostly from graft donor cells, obtained 360 days after TCRalphabeta/CD19-depleted stem cell transplant. These receptors were collected from a male patient aged 10 to 17 who had a stem cell transplant for acute myeloid leukemia, so the T cells may come from the graft donor.

This clonotype was observed many times. The rearrangement uses TRBV28 and TRBJ1-3; D might be TRBD1 (6 bases). The V end lost 2 bases, the J end lost 4 bases, and 12 bases lay between the germline ends. Germline CDR1 reads MDHEN; CDR2 reads SYDVKM. The CDR3 length is 15 residues. The CDR3 sequence is CASSLEGDLGNTIYF. The CDR3 bases are TGTGCCAGCAGTTTAGAGGGGGACTTGGGAAACACCATATATTTT.

The J gene is TRBJ2-1, the V gene TRBV14, with 11 bases identical to TRBD2. V was pared by 1 base and J by 4 bases, with 15 bases of the junction left unmatched. This CDR3 comprises 20 residues. From germline, CDR1 is SGHDN and CDR2 FVKESK. Here the CDR3 reads CASSQAGTSGHVPGYNEQFF. The CDR3 nucleotides read TGTGCCAGCAGCCAAGCCGGGACTAGCGGTCACGTTCCAGGATACAATGAGCAGTTCTTC.

This chain's CDR3 is CASSPGQGAGQETQYF. CDR3 in DNA: TGTGCCAGCAGCCCCGGGCAGGGGGCTGGGCAAGAGACCCAGTACTTC. The V and J genes are TRBV11-2 and TRBJ2-5, with TRBD1 matching over 8 bases. Germline CDR1 is SGHAT and CDR2 is FQNNGV. Trimming took 5 bases from V and 2 from J; bases not matched to a gene: 10. This CDR3 contains 16 residues.

V is TRBV7-9 and J is TRBJ2-2, with D perhaps matching TRBD1 or TRBD2 (5 bases each). With 9 bases removed from V and 3 bases from J, the gap between germline ends came to 14 bases. The CDR3 length is 14 residues. Looked up from germline, CDR1 is SEHNR and CDR2 is FQNEAQ (reference sequence). CDR3 region: CASSGTHYTGELFF. The DNA of the CDR3 is TGTGCCAGTTCCGGGACCCACTACACCGGGGAGCTGTTTTTT.

This clonotype was detected many times. The chain joins TRBV7-6 to TRBJ2-7; 9 bases fit TRBD2. The ends lost 0 bases at V and 3 bases at J; junction bases unmatched: 6. Per germline, CDR1 SGHVS and CDR2 FNYEAQ. This CDR3 region has 16 residues. The CDR3 DNA is TGTGCCAGCAGCTTAGCAATAGCGGGAGTGGGCTACGAGCAGTACTTC. Translating gives CASSLAIAGVGYEQYF.